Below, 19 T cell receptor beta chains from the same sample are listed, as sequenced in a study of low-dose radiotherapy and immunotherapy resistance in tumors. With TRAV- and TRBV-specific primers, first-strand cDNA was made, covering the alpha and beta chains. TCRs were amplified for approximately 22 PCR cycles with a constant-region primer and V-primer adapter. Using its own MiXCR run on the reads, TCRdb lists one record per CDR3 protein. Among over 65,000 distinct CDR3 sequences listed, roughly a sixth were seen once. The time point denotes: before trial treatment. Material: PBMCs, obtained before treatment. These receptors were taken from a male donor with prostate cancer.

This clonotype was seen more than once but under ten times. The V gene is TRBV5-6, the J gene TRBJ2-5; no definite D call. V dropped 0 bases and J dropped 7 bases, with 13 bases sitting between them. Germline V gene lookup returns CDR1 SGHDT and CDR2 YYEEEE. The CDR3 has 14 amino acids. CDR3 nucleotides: TGTGCCAGCAGCTTGGAGGGTCCAGCTGGGACCCAGTACTTC. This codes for CASSLEGPAGTQYF.

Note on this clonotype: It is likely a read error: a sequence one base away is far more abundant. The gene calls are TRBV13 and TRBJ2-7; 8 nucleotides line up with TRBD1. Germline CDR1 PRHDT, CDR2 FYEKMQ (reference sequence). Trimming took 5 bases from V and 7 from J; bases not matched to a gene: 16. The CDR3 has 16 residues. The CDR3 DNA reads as TGTGCCAGCAGCCACCGGGACAGGAGCCCACAGAATGAGCAGTACTTC. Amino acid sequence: CASSHRDRSPQNEQYF. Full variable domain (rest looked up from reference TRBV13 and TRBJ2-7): AAGVIQSPRHLIKEKRETATLKCYPIPRHDTVYWYQQGPGQDPQFLISFYEKMQSDKGSIPDRFSAQQFSDYHSELNMSSLELGDSALYFCASSHRDRSPQNEQYFGPGTRLTVT.

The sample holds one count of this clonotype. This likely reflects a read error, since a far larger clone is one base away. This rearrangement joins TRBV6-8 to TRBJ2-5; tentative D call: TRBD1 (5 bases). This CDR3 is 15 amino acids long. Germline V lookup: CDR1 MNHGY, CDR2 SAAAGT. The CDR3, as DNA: TGTGTCAGCAGTGAAGACCCAGGTGCAGGGGAGACCCAGTACTTC. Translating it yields CVSSEDPGAGETQYF.

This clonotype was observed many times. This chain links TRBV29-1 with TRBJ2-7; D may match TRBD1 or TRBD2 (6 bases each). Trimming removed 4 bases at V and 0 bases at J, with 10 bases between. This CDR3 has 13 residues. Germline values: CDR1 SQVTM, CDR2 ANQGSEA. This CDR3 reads CSVGRGDSYEQYF. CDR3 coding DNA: TGCAGCGTTGGTAGGGGGGACTCCTACGAGCAGTACTTC.

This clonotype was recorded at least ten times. The CDR3 spells CASSLTGLTGELFF. CDR3 DNA sequence: TGTGCCAGCAGTTTAACCGGGTTGACCGGGGAGCTGTTTTTT. This chain uses TRBV12-3 or TRBV12-4 with TRBJ2-2; D is ambiguous. Trimming pared 2 bases from V and 5 bases from J, leaving 9 bases between. CDR3 size: 14 residues.

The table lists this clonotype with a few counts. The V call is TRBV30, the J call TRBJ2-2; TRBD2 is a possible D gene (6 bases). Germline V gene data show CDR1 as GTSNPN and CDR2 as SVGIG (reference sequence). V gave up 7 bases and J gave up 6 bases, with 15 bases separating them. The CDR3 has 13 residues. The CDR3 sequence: CASVPGGAGELFF. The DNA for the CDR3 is TGTGCCTCAGTACCTGGCGGGGCCGGGGAGCTGTTTTTT. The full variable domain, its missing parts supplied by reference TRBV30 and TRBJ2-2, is SQTIHQWPATLVQPVGSPLSLECTVEGTSNPNLYWYRQAAGRGLQLLFYSVGIGQISSEVPQNLSASRPQDRQFILSSKKLLLSDSGFYLCASVPGGAGELFFGEGSRLTVL.

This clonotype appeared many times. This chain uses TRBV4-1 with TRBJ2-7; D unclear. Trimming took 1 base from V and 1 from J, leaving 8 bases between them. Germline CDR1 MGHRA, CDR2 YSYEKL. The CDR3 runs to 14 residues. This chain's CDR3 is CASSQGMGSYEQYF. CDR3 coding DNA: TGCGCCAGCAGCCAAGGGATGGGATCCTACGAGCAGTACTTC.

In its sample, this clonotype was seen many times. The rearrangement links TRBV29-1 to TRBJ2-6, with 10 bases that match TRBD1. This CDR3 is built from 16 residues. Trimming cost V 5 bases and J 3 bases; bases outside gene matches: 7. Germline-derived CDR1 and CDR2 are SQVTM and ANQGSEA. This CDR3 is CSVRGDRGSGANVLTF. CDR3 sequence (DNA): TGCAGCGTTAGAGGGGACAGGGGCAGTGGGGCCAACGTCCTGACTTTC.

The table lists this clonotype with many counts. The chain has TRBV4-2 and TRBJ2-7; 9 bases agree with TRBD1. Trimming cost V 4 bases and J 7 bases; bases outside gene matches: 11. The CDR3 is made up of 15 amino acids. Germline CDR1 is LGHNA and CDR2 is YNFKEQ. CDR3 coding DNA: TGTGCCAGCAGCCCGGGGGGACAGGGAGGATGGGAGCAGTACTTC. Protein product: CASSPGGQGGWEQYF.

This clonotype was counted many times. Here the CDR3 reads CASSQAYGELEQYF. In nucleotides, the CDR3 is TGTGCCAGCAGCCAAGCCTACGGTGAATTGGAGCAGTACTTC. The V call is TRBV4-2, the J call TRBJ2-7; unclear D gene. The CDR3 is 14 amino acids. V was shortened by 1 base and J by 7 bases, with 14 bases between the two germline ends. Germline CDR1 and CDR2: LGHNA and YNFKEQ.

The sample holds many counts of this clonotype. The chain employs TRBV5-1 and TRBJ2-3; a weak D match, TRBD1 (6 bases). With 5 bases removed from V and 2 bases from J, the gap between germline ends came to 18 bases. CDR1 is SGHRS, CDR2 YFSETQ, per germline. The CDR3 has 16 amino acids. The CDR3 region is CASSSTNRAYTDTQYF. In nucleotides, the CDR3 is TGCGCCAGCAGTTCGACAAACAGGGCGTACACAGATACGCAGTATTTT.

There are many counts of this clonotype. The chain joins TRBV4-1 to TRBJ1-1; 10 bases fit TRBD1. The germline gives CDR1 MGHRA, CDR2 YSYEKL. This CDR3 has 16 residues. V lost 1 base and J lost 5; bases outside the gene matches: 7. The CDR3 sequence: CASSQGQGAGETEAFF. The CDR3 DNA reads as TGCGCCAGCAGCCAAGGACAGGGGGCAGGTGAAACTGAAGCTTTCTTT.

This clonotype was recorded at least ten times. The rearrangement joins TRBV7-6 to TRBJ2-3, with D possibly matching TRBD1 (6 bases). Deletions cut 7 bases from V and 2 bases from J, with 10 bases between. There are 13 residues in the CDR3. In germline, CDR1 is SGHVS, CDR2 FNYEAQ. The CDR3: CASTRDNTDTQYF. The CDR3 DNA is TGTGCCAGCACCCGGGACAACACAGATACGCAGTATTTT.

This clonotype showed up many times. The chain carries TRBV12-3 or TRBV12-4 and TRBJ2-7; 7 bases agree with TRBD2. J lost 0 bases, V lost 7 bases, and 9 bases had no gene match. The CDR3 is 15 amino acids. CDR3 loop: CASTRGREGSYEQYF. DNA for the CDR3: TGTGCCAGCACCCGGGGGAGGGAGGGCTCCTACGAGCAGTACTTC.

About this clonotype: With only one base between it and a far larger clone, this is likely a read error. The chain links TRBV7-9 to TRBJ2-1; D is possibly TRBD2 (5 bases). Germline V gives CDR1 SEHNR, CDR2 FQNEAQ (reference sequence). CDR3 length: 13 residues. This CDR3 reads CTSSPAGGPFQFF. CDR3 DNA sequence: TGTACCAGCAGCCCTGCGGGCGGGCCCTTTCAGTTCTTC. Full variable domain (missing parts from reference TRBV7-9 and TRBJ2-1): DTGVSQNPRHKITKRGQNVTFRCDPISEHNRLYWYRQTLGQGPEFLTYFQNEAQLEKSRLLSDRFSAERPKGSFSTLEIQRTEQGDSAMYLCTSSPAGGPFQFFGPGTRLTVL.

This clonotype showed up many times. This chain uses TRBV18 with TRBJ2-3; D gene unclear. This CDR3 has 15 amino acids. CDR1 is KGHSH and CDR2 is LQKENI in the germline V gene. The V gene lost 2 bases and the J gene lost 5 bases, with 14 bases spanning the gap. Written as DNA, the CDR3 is TGTGCCAGCTCACCAGCGGCTCGAAACGGAGATACGCAGTATTTT. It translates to CASSPAARNGDTQYF.

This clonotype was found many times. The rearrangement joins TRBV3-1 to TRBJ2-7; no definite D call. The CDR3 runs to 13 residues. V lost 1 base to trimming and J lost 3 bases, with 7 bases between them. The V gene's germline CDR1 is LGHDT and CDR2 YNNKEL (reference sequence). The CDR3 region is CASSQASRYEQYF. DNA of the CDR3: TGTGCCAGCAGCCAAGCGTCCCGCTACGAGCAGTACTTC.

The CDR3 region has the DNA TGTGCCAGTAGCGGGTATTACAATGAGCAGTTCTTC. It specifies CASSGYYNEQFF. This rearrangement joins TRBV19 to TRBJ2-1, with D unresolved. CDR1 and CDR2 from the germline V gene are LNHDA and SQIVND (reference sequence). The V and J ends lost 6 bases and 4 bases respectively, with 7 bases between them. The CDR3 covers 12 residues.

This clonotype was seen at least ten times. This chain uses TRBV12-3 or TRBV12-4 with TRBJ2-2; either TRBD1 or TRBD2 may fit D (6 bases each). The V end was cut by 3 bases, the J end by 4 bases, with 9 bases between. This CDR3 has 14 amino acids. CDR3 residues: CASSFRGPTGELFF. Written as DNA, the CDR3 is TGTGCCAGCAGTTTCCGGGGGCCCACCGGGGAGCTGTTTTTT.